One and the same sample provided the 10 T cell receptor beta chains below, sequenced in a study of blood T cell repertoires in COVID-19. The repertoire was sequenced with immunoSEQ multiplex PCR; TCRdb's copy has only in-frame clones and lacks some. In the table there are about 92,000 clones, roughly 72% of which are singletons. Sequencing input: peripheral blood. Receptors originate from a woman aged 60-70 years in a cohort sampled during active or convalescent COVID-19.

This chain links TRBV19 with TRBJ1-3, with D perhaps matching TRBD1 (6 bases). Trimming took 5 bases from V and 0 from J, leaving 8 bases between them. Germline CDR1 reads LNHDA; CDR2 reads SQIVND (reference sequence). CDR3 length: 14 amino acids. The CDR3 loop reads CASSLDSSGNTIYF. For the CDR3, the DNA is TGTGCCAGTAGTCTGGACAGCTCTGGAAACACCATATATTTT.

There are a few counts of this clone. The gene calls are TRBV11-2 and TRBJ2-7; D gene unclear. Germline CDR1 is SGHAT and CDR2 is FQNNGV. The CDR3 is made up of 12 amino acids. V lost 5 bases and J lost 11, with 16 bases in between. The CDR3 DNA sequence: TGTGCCAGCAGCACCCGTTCCGGAGTGGAGTACTTC. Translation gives CASSTRSGVEYF. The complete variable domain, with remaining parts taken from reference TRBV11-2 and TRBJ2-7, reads EAGVAQSPRYKIIEKRQSVAFWCNPISGHATLYWYQQILGQGPKLLIQFQNNGVVDDSQLPKDRFSAERLKGVDSTLKIQPAKLEDSAVYLCASSTRSGVEYFGPGTRLTVT.

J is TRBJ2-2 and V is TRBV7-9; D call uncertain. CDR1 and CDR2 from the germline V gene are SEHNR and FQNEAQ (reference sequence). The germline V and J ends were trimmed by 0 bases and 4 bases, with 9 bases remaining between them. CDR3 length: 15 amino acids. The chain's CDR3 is CASSLANTFTGELFF. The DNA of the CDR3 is TGTGCCAGCAGCTTAGCTAACACCTTCACCGGGGAGCTGTTTTTT.

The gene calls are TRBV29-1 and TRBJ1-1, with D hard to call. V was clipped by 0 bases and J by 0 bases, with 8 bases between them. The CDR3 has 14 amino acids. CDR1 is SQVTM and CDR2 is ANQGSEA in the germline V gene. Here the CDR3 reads CSVEEGRLNTEAFF. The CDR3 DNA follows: TGCAGCGTTGAAGAGGGCAGGTTGAACACTGAAGCTTTCTTT.

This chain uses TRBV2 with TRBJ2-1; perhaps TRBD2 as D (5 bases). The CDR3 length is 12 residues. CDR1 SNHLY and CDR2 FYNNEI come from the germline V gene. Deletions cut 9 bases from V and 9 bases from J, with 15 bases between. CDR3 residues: CASIVWRTEQFF. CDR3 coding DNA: TGTGCCAGTATAGTGTGGAGGACTGAGCAGTTCTTC.

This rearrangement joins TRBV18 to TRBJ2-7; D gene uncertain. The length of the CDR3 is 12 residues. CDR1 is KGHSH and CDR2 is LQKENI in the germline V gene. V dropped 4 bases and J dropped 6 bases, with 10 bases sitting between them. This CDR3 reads CASSHLVSEQYF. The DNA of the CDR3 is TGTGCCAGCTCACATCTAGTCTCCGAGCAGTACTTC.

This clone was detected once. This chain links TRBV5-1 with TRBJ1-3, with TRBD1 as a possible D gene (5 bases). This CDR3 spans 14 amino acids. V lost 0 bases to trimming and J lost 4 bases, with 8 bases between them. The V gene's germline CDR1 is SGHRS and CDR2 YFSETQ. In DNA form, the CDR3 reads TGCGCCAGCAGCTTGGCCCCAGGGGGAAACACCATATATTTT. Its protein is CASSLAPGGNTIYF. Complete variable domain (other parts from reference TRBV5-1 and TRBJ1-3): KAGVTQTPRYLIKTRGQQVTLSCSPISGHRSVSWYQQTPGQGLQFLFEYFSETQRNKGNFPGRFSGRQFSNSRSEMNVSTLELGDSALYLCASSLAPGGNTIYFGEGSWLTVV.

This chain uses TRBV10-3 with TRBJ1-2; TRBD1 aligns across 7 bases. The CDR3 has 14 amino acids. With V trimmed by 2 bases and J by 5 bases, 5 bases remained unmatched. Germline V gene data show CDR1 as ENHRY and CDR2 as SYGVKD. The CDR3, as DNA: TGTGCCATCAGTGAGCCCGGGACAGAGTATGGCTACACCTTC. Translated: CAISEPGTEYGYTF.

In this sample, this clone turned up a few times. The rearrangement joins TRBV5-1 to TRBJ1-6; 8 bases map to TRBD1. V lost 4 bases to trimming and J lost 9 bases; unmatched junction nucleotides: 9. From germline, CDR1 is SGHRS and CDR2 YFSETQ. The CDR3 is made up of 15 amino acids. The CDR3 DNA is TGCGCCAGCAGCCCCTCGACAGGGGAGGGTTCACCCCTCCACTTT. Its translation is CASSPSTGEGSPLHF. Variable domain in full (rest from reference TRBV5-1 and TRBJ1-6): KAGVTQTPRYLIKTRGQQVTLSCSPISGHRSVSWYQQTPGQGLQFLFEYFSETQRNKGNFPGRFSGRQFSNSRSEMNVSTLELGDSALYLCASSPSTGEGSPLHFGNGTRLTVT.

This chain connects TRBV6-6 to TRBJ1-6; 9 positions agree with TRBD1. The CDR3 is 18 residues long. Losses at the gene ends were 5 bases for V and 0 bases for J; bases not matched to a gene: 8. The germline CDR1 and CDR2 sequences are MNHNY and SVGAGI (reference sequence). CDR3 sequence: CASSRTGQGSSYNSPLHF. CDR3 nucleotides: TGTGCCAGCAGTCGAACTGGACAGGGGAGCTCCTATAATTCACCCCTCCACTTT.